This TCR beta chain was obtained from a study of cytomegalovirus exposure and HLA in healthy donors (TCRdb year 2017). With regard to the full study: According to an earlier analysis of several hundred of the donors, some 180 million T cells yielded some 120 million unique TCR beta sequences and about 280 Gb of sequence data. Roughly 300 gigabases of sequencing data and approximately 85 million unique TCR sequences were included in an early release covering about 700 HLA-typed donors. Of the roughly 400 genotyped donors, approximately 83% fell in the genetic ancestry cluster associated with self-reported Caucasian donors. The study aimed to test whether signatures of past pathogen exposure could be identified by cataloging public T cell receptors. The study used immunosequencing to profile the T cell repertoires of approximately 630 subjects and linked those repertoires to cytomegalovirus serostatus. In addition to the first cohort of 666 subjects, a separate validation cohort of 130 or so different subjects was used. The study combined high-throughput TCR immunosequencing, statistical association of individual TCRs with disease status, and machine learning to predict cytomegalovirus infection status. A later analysis re-analyzed previously published TCR beta repertoires from 500 to 700 donors and added high-resolution HLA genotyping to study TCR occurrence patterns. Rather than drawing on any new phenotypic data, the later analysis identified candidate immune exposures from TCR beta sequences and the way those sequences occurred across donors. To decide whether each TCR beta V gene segment behaved as functional or pseudogenic, an earlier analysis of fewer than 750 of the donors relied on high-throughput TCR beta sequencing. Donor age, sex, ethnicity and CMV serostatus were compiled alongside the repertoire data. A later genetic analysis took genome-wide SNP genotypes for about 55% of the roughly 700 donors and used that subset as a discovery cohort. Every repertoire in the discovery cohort had been generated on one and the same sequencing platform. Both class I and class II loci were covered by HLA typing, at four-digit resolution. Typing coverage varied by locus: about 620-630 donors for A, B, C, DRB1 and DQB1; approximately 520 for DQA1; 606 for DPA1; roughly 450 for DPB1. Because of strong linkage in the cohort, roughly five DR-DQ haplotypes were treated as single units for association and clustering. Among around 400 genotyped donors of the cohort, an average of approximately 240,000 unique TCR beta nucleotide sequences was sequenced per donor, of which 15% to 20% were non-productive.

In total, approximately 610 healthy bone marrow donors made up the cohort. At the time of sampling, every cohort member was nominally healthy, though immune exposures that went unrecorded were likely present. The donor was CMV seropositive and was included in the group of 300 or so seropositive cohort members. Every donor gave a peripheral blood sample, and the peripheral blood mononuclear cells from that sample were used for TCR beta sequencing. Genomic DNA was extracted from the blood cell samples with the Qiagen DNeasy Blood Extraction Kit. The study at large found these results: Cytomegalovirus status was reported to be diagnosed by the classifier with high specificity and sensitivity in both the original and validation cohorts. Because counts were too low, approximately 18 rarely observed V segments, including chromosome 9 orphons, were excluded from the earlier analysis of 500 to 700 of the donors. In a later analysis, the rate of TCR association differed among HLA loci, with DRB1 alleles having the most associated TCRs and HLA-C alleles having the fewest. Specific HLA alleles were associated with 15,000 to 20,000 TCR beta sequences at a false discovery rate of 0.05 in a later analysis. According to a later analysis, parvovirus B19, influenza, CMV and Epstein-Barr virus appeared linked to several top co-occurrence clusters. A later genetic analysis associated a missense DCLRE1C variant with V-gene and J-gene trimming of TCR beta chains, and an independent cohort replicated the association. In a later analysis, HLA-associated TCR beta chains showed more clonal expansion and lower generation probabilities than non-associated chains that were equally common. A few of the identified cytomegalovirus-associated TCR beta chains were confirmed in vitro to be specific for cytomegalovirus antigens. Broadly in line with IMGT annotations, most TCR beta V segments showed up in productive rearrangements about 87% or about 30% of the time in an earlier analysis of roughly 590 of the donors. Across donors, most TCR sequences were observed very rarely, whereas some public TCRs were present in many individuals. Correlated functional status among segregating V segments might be attributable to linkage disequilibrium, but an unknown experimental factor could not be ruled out. A cluster of highly shared sequence variants was judged likely to represent a technical artifact of the sequencing pipeline. Some IMGT-functional V segments, including TRBV6-2 and TRBV6-3, could not be distinguished by the 87-base-pair reads and were therefore excluded. The study listed 150 to 200 TCR beta chains as associated with cytomegalovirus. A later analysis found that most CMV-associated TCR beta chains appeared HLA-restricted, with HLA associations seemingly driven largely by CMV exposure. CMV serostatus was the only immune exposure information available for the cohort. This cohort had only TCR beta chains sequenced, and the lack of alpha or paired-chain data limited which features could be detected. It was suggested by the authors that the approach could potentially be generalized to other disease states and immunological phenotypes. Because HLA typing was missing for some donors at each locus, association tests included only the typed subset. A further reported finding was that TCR beta sequences accurately predicted the HLA-A and HLA-B alleles for most subjects in the first cohort. A later genetic analysis reported fewer N-insertions in productive TCRs among donors in an Asian-associated ancestry cluster than the 666-donor mean. Sequencing depth was assumed to be roughly uniform across donors in the presence/absence analyses, though that assumption may not hold. When HLA alleles, especially DR and DQ, strongly co-occurred, attributing TCR associations to individual alleles was difficult.

Library preparation employed the immunoSEQ multiplex PCR assay. A mixture of 60 forward primers for TCR Vbeta segments and 13 reverse primers for TCR Jbeta segments was used in the multiplex PCR. The CDR3 region of rearranged TCR beta genes was amplified from genomic DNA by a multiplex PCR assay. The Illumina HiSeq System was used to sequence the amplified TCR beta libraries as 87-base-pair reads. Per the source publication's procedure: A later analysis counted tens of millions of unique TCR beta chains across the approximately 700 repertoires, and some 11 million of these chains were shared by at least two donors. A nearest-neighbor algorithm error-corrected the raw reads and collapsed the reads into unique sequences, merging closely related sequences to remove PCR and sequencing errors. CDR3 sequences were aligned to IMGT reference sequences to assign V, D and J gene segments. For a sequence to be retained, a match of at least six nucleotides to both a V gene segment and a J gene segment was required. Rearrangements were classified as productive when the CDR3 lacked stop codons and remained in frame with V and J, and all other rearrangements were classified as non-productive. Following IMGT convention, CDR3 was defined as the stretch from the second conserved V-encoded cysteine to the conserved J-encoded phenylalanine. The earlier analysis of 587 of the donors excluded sequences that lacked an unambiguous match to a single V gene segment. An earlier analysis of 550 to 650 of the donors classified V segments as functional when productive rearrangements were above 56.7% and as segregating when the standard deviation between donors was above 5%. To diagnose cytomegalovirus status from the catalog of TCR beta chain sequences, a statistical classification framework was built. In a later analysis, V and J genes were assigned by comparing TCR nucleotide sequences against IMGT/GENE-DB human TR gene sequences. In a later analysis, CDR3 sequences and most-parsimonious VDJ recombination scenarios were assigned using the TCRdist pipeline. In a later analysis, each TCR beta chain was defined by its CDR3 amino acid sequence together with its V-gene family, and reads lacking a unique V-gene family were excluded. To address suspected cross-contamination and a sequencing artifact, a later analysis removed roughly 640 highly shared, low-generation-probability nucleotide sequences. For each public chain, a later analysis derived a clonal expansion index from normalized ranks of inferred template counts within each repertoire. A later analysis computed generation probabilities with a VDJ recombination model fitted to out-of-frame rearrangements, and checked the results against IGoR. A later analysis scored TCR-TCR, TCR-HLA and TCR-CMV co-occurrence with hypergeometric tests, applying a repertoire-size bias correction to TCR pairs. In a later analysis, false discovery rates were estimated by permuting HLA or CMV assignments 20 times. In a later analysis, co-occurring TCRs were grouped using DBSCAN, and TCRdist sequence similarity was added for clustering within HLA-allele-positive subsets. Repertoires with fewer than 30,000 or more than 120,000 public chains were left out of co-occurrence clustering, as were about 5 repertoires with anomalous nucleotide sharing. The source is immuneACCESS, and TCRdb retained only in-frame sequences with V and J called. Part of the clones is not carried over; for the studies checked, unresolved V genes explain less than half of this, and the remainder is unexplained. D and trimming were read from the DNA, whereas the V and J calls and clone size are those reported in that table. This sample gives roughly 140,000 clones in total; roughly 63% of them show up just once. The top ten hold approximately 7% of the sample.

Per the germline V gene, SNHLY is the CDR1 and FYNNEI is the CDR2. Including the terminal cysteine and phenylalanine, the CDR3 comprises 13 residues. Only the CDR3 DNA is retained, 39 bases long and in frame from the first base. Trimmed from V: 6 bases; trimmed from J: 7 bases; junction bases lacking a gene match: 5. Regarding this clone: Its antigen remains undetermined. No base-level quality is on record; no much larger clone is a single base apart.

The sequenced sample was PBMCs. The TCR comes from a woman in her sixties in good health and CMV-seropositive. The chain is encoded by TRBV2 joined to TRBJ2-4; the central 8 bases match TRBD1. CDR3 loop: CASSLDRANIQYF. The base sequence is TGTGCCAGCAGCTTGGACAGGGCGAACATTCAGTACTTC.